This TCR beta chain is drawn from a study of response to subunit inactivated influenza vaccine. V dropped 7 bases and J dropped 1; count of bases not matched to a gene: 11. CDR3 size: 17 residues. CDR1 and CDR2 from the germline V gene are SQVTM and ANQGSEA. From the RT-PCR reads, TCRdb called clonotypes with MiXCR, one entry per CDR3 protein. The repertoire holds about 540,000 distinct CDR3 sequences, under 30% seen once, with 2.5% to 3% in the top ten. A further study also used this sample, focusing on T cells expressing NK-cell markers. In that study: Synthesis of TCR beta cDNA relied on 5'RACE template switching carrying UMIs. Repertoires of TCR beta were obtained from T cells sorted as CD3+CD56+NKG2C+, CD3+CD56+NKG2C- and CD3+CD56-NKG2C+. Dominant NKG2C+ clonotypes in a handful of donors made up roughly 1.0-7.0% of CD8+ T cells. Where four donors were concerned, these clonotypes also led the CD3+CD56-NKG2C+ fraction.

This sample comprised CD4+ T cells sorted from PBMCs, obtained roughly 12 days after vaccination. The chain has TRBV29-1 and TRBJ2-2, with TRBD2 matching 11 bases. The receptor was isolated from a man in his fifties who received an inactivated influenza vaccine. The CDR3 DNA sequence: TGCAGCGCCCGATCCGGACTAGCGGGCCTGAACACCGGGGAGCTGTTTTTT. Protein sequence: CSARSGLAGLNTGELFF.